This T cell receptor beta chain emerged from a study of CD8 T cells in ankylosing spondylitis. Study-wide points: A TCR beta motif made of fewer than ten highly homologous variants seemed typical of ankylosing spondylitis blood. Within matched ankylosing spondylitis synovial fluid, disease-linked clones were reportedly significantly enriched.

This clonotype occurred a few times. Its antigen is not identified. Germline is not matched at one junction end, which may reflect a read error. Germline V gene data show CDR1 as SGHTA and CDR2 as FQGTGA. The CDR3 covers 15 residues. Quantitative 5'-RACE with molecular barcodes produced the TCR beta libraries. TCRdb processed the 5' RACE reads anew with MiXCR; each CDR3 protein has one entry. The data contain approximately 100,000 distinct CDR3 sequences, roughly 8.3% of them singletons. This TCR was sampled from a male donor with ankylosing spondylitis or in good health (not recorded which). Specimen: blood, either unsorted or a sorted T cell fraction (not recorded which). The V gene is TRBV7-3, the J gene TRBJ2-5, with TRBD2 identical over 7 bases. CDR3 sequence (DNA): TGTGCCCGCAGCTTAAGCGGGGCCGAGGGGGAGACCCAGTACTTC. This gives the protein CARSLSGAEGETQYF.